The 10 T cell receptor beta chains presented below share a single source sample, sequenced in a study of T cell responses to AZD1222 COVID-19 vaccine. Clones were read by immunoSEQ multiplex PCR, and TCRdb kept only the in-frame ones, dropping some. The sample lists 90,000 to 100,000 clones, 70% to 90% occurring once. Material: peripheral blood, obtained on day 0 of AZD1222 vaccination. The receptors originated from an adult in good health.

The chain is built from TRBV6-5 and TRBJ2-7; D may correspond to TRBD1 or TRBD2 (5 bases each). The germline V gene encodes CDR1 MNHEY and CDR2 SVGAGI. Trimming stripped 10 bases from V and 3 bases from J, with 16 bases between. The CDR3 contains 13 residues. The CDR3 bases are TGTGCCACGGCTCCCGGGGCCCACTACGAGCAGTACGTC. This encodes CATAPGAHYEQYV.

V gene TRBV9 combines with J gene TRBJ2-5; TRBD2 matches at 9 bases. The germline CDR1 and CDR2 sequences are SGDLS and YYNGEE. This CDR3 contains 17 residues. V lost 0 bases to trimming and J lost 4 bases; unmatched junction nucleotides: 10. The chain's CDR3 is CASSVDPIAGVRETQYF. The CDR3 DNA reads TGTGCCAGCAGCGTAGATCCCATAGCGGGGGTGCGAGAGACCCAGTACTTC.

The chain uses TRBV12-3 or TRBV12-4 and TRBJ1-5; 7 bases are a match to TRBD1. This CDR3 spans 13 amino acids. Trimming took 6 bases from V and 6 from J; bases not matched to a gene: 5. Here the CDR3 reads CASRQGHGQPQHF. For the CDR3, the DNA is TGTGCCAGCAGACAGGGGCATGGTCAGCCCCAGCATTTT.

V gene TRBV2 combines with J gene TRBJ1-5; tentative D call: TRBD1 (5 bases). The CDR3 sequence is 14 residues long. V dropped 6 bases and J dropped 0 bases, with 9 bases sitting between them. The V gene's germline CDR1 is SNHLY and CDR2 FYNNEI. CDR3 nucleotides: TGTGCCAGCAGAGGGGACGTTAGCAATCAGCCCCAGCATTTT. Amino acids: CASRGDVSNQPQHF.

This clone turned up a few times. The rearrangement links TRBV11-2 to TRBJ1-5, with TRBD1 matching over 7 bases. The germline gives CDR1 SGHAT, CDR2 FQNNGV. Trimming removed 3 bases from V and 6 bases from J; junction bases left unmatched: 2. The CDR3 length is 13 residues. The CDR3 is CASSLDRTQPQHF. DNA of the CDR3: TGTGCCAGCAGCTTGGACAGGACTCAGCCCCAGCATTTT.

This clone was seen a few times. The rearrangement links TRBV19 to TRBJ2-2, with D possibly TRBD2 on 6 matching bases. CDR1 is LNHDA, CDR2 SQIVND, per germline (reference sequence). The CDR3 sequence is 16 residues long. Trimming pared 3 bases from V and 4 bases from J, leaving 15 bases between. The CDR3 DNA reads as TGTGCCAGTAGTATGTTTCCGGGAGCGGGCACCGGGGAGCTGTTTTTT. Translating it yields CASSMFPGAGTGELFF.

The genes are TRBV3-1 (or the pseudogene TRBV3-2) and TRBJ1-2; weak D call: TRBD1 (5 bases). V was trimmed by 4 bases and J by 4 bases, leaving 10 bases between them. Germline CDR1 LGHDT, CDR2 YNNKEL (reference sequence). CDR3 length: 13 amino acids. This CDR3 reads CASSRPGPYGYTF. For the CDR3, the DNA is TGTGCCAGCAGCCGGCCGGGGCCCTATGGCTACACCTTC.

The CDR3 is CASSLSSIRSGEQFF. The CDR3 coding sequence is TGTGCCAGCAGCTTAAGCAGTATCAGGAGTGGTGAGCAGTTCTTC. The chain is built from TRBV7-2 and TRBJ2-1; D is uncertain. V dropped 2 bases and J dropped 9 bases, with 17 bases sitting between them. Germline values: CDR1 SGHTA, CDR2 FQGNSA. This CDR3 is 15 amino acids long.

This chain uses TRBV2 with TRBJ1-2; D is ambiguous. The CDR3 covers 14 residues. V dropped 6 bases and J dropped 3 bases, with 14 bases sitting between them. CDR1 is SNHLY, CDR2 FYNNEI, per germline. The CDR3 sequence is CASSKDLYDYGYTF. The CDR3 DNA reads TGTGCCAGCAGCAAGGATCTTTACGACTATGGCTACACCTTC.

The chain links TRBV7-3 to TRBJ1-1; TRBD1 matches at 7 bases. This CDR3 is built from 14 residues. CDR1 is SGHTA, CDR2 FQGTGA, per germline. Unmatched junction bases numbered 7, after V lost 2 bases and J lost 7 bases. The chain's CDR3 is CASSLLPGGNEAFF. In nucleotides, the CDR3 is TGTGCCAGCAGCTTATTGCCAGGGGGGAATGAAGCTTTCTTT.